Listed below are T cell receptor beta chains from one sample, sequenced in a study of blood T cell repertoires in COVID-19. Sequenced by immunoSEQ multiplex PCR; TCRdb stores in-frame clones only, minus some. The sample consists of about 190,000 clones, less than 85% of them appearing once. Sequences were obtained from peripheral blood. The receptor set was obtained from a man in his fifties or sixties who had recovered from COVID-19. The CDR3 runs from the conserved cysteine through the conserved F or W. D genes are given only for firm matches. Expanded clones are given a class, and other clones once, few, many or no size at all.

d_call,clone_size,v_call,j_call,cdr3_nt,cdr3_aa
TRBD2,once,TRBV7-6,TRBJ2-5,TGTGCCAGCAGCCCACTAGCGGGAGAAGAGACCCAGTACTTC,CASSPLAGEETQYF
.,.,TRBV5-4,TRBJ2-2,TGTGCCAGCAGCCCCTCAGGGGTGGTTTTCGCCGGGGAGCTGTTTTTT,CASSPSGVVFAGELFF
TRBD1,.,TRBV18,TRBJ1-5,TGTGCCAGCTCACCACCTAGCAGGGGGGCCAATCAGCCCCAGCATTTT,CASSPPSRGANQPQHF
.,.,TRBV15,TRBJ1-4,TGTGCCACCAGCAGGGCGGACAGAGGCAGTGAAAAACTGTTTTTT,CATSRADRGSEKLFF
.,.,TRBV5-4,TRBJ2-5,TGTGCCAGCAGCCTCGACAGGAGGGGGCGAGAGACCCAGTACTTC,CASSLDRRGRETQYF
TRBD2,.,TRBV4-1,TRBJ2-5,TGCGCCAGCAGCCCCGGGGGGGGAGAAGAGACCCAGTACTTC,CASSPGGGEETQYF
.,.,TRBV29-1,TRBJ1-5,TGCAGCGTTGGGAGTAGCAATCAGCCCCAGCATTTT,CSVGSSNQPQHF
TRBD2,.,TRBV30,TRBJ2-7,TGTGCCTGGGCGACTAGCGGGAGGCCAAACGAGCAGTACTTC,CAWATSGRPNEQYF
.,.,TRBV10-3,TRBJ1-5,TGTGCCATCAGTGAGTCGAAGACGGGTGCCAATCAGCCCCAGCATTTT,CAISESKTGANQPQHF
.,.,TRBV19,TRBJ1-1,TGTGCCAGTAGTGAACAGGGTTACACTGAAGCTTTCTTT,CASSEQGYTEAFF
TRBD1,many,TRBV28,TRBJ2-7,TGTGCCAGCAGTTCGGGACAGGGGGCGTTCGAGCAGTACTTC,CASSSGQGAFEQYF
.,.,TRBV7-2,TRBJ2-2,TGTGCCAGCAGCGTCACGGGGGTGTGGGCGAACACCGGGGAGCTGTTTTTT,CASSVTGVWANTGELFF
TRBD1,.,TRBV25-1,TRBJ2-5,TGTGCCAGCAGTTGGCAGGGGGATTGGAAGGAGACCCAGTACTTC,CASSWQGDWKETQYF
.,.,TRBV9,TRBJ2-5,TGTGCCAGCAGCGTAGGGGGCGTAGAAGAGACCCAGTACTTC,CASSVGGVEETQYF
TRBD1,.,TRBV15,TRBJ1-5,TGTGCCACCAGCAGAGACCCTTTCGACCGCGACAGGGCAACAGGCAATCAGCCCCAGCATTTT,CATSRDPFDRDRATGNQPQHF
.,once,TRBV5-1,TRBJ2-7,TGCGCCAGCAGCCTACGCTGGGGCCAAGAATACGAGCAGTACTTC,CASSLRWGQEYEQYF
TRBD2,.,TRBV6-2/TRBV6-3,TRBJ2-1,TGTGCCAGCACCCCACATTCCGGGGGGGGGTGGAATGAGCAGTTCTTC,CASTPHSGGGWNEQFF
TRBD1,.,TRBV6-5,TRBJ2-1,TGTGCCAGCAGCCAATCCGGGACAGGGGGCAATGAGCAGTTCTTC,CASSQSGTGGNEQFF
.,.,TRBV27,TRBJ2-5,TGTGCCAGCAGTTTATCGTTTGCAGGGGAAGGGGTGCCCCAGTACTTC,CASSLSFAGEGVPQYF
.,.,TRBV4-2,TRBJ1-4,TGTGCCAGCAGCCAAAGGGGAGGACTTGATGAAAAACTGTTTTTT,CASSQRGGLDEKLFF
.,.,TRBV7-9,TRBJ2-2,TGTGCCAGCCAGGACACCGGGGAGCTGTTTTTT,CASQDTGELFF
.,few,TRBV11-2,TRBJ1-1,TGTGCCAGCAGCTTAGAGCGGGGCGCGTCAGCTTTCTTT,CASSLERGASAFF
TRBD2,few,TRBV2,TRBJ2-7,TGTGCCAGCAGTGGCGGGGGAGGGGCAGCCGAGCAGTACTTC,CASSGGGGAAEQYF
TRBD2,.,TRBV11-2,TRBJ2-1,TGTGCCAGCAGCTTAGGTCCTAGCGGGATGTGGGGCAATGAGCAGTTCTTC,CASSLGPSGMWGNEQFF
.,.,TRBV10-3,TRBJ1-2,TGTGCCATCAGTAAAACGACAGTGCGCCCTAACTATGGCTACACCTTC,CAISKTTVRPNYGYTF
TRBD2,.,TRBV5-1,TRBJ2-6,TGCGCCAGCAGCTTGTTACTAGCGGGGAGAGCTGGGGCCAACGTCCTGACTTTC,CASSLLLAGRAGANVLTF
TRBD2,.,TRBV7-8,TRBJ2-2,TGTGCCATCAGCAGGAGGGCTAGCGGGAGTACTTTGGGAGGGGAGCTGTTTTTT,CAISRRASGSTLGGELFF
.,once,TRBV4-2,TRBJ1-1,TGTGCCAGCAGCCAAGATCTTGGGGGGGACGCTGAAGCTTTCTTT,CASSQDLGGDAEAFF
.,.,TRBV6-5,TRBJ2-1,TGTGCCAGCAGTTACTCTCGAGGTTTGGGGGGCAATGAGCAGTTCTTC,CASSYSRGLGGNEQFF
.,.,TRBV19,TRBJ2-3,TGTGCCAGTAGCGGTGCTAGCACAGATACGCAGTATTTT,CASSGASTDTQYF
.,.,TRBV4-1,TRBJ2-7,TGCGCCAGCAGCCAAGAACGCGGGACCTACGAGCAGTACTTC,CASSQERGTYEQYF
.,.,TRBV19,TRBJ2-3,TGTGCCAGTAGTCACCGAGAAATCACAGATACGCAGTATTTT,CASSHREITDTQYF
.,.,TRBV19,TRBJ1-2,TGTGCCAGTAAATACTCCACGCTCCATGCTTTAGGCTACACCTTC,CASKYSTLHALGYTF
TRBD1,.,TRBV19,TRBJ1-5,TGTGCCAGCCGACAGGGCCTCAATCAGCCCCAGCATTTT,CASRQGLNQPQHF
TRBD2,.,TRBV11-2,TRBJ2-1,TGTGCCAGCAGCTTATTCTGGAGCGGGAGGACATCCTACAATGAGCAGTTCTTC,CASSLFWSGRTSYNEQFF
.,.,TRBV21-1,TRBJ2-1,TGTGCCAGCAGCACTGGGACTAGCGGGAGGACCCACAATGAGCAGTTCTTC,CASSTGTSGRTHNEQFF
TRBD2,.,TRBV19,TRBJ2-3,TGTGCCAGTAGTATCGCTAGCGGAGCAGATACGCAGTATTTT,CASSIASGADTQYF
TRBD2,.,TRBV11-2,TRBJ2-1,TGTGCCAGCAGCTTAGCGGGAGGGCCTAAGAATGAGCAGTTCTTC,CASSLAGGPKNEQFF
.,.,TRBV7-2,TRBJ2-7,TGTGCCAGCAGCTTAATGGACAGCTCCTACGAGCAGTACTTC,CASSLMDSSYEQYF
TRBD2,.,TRBV5-1,TRBJ2-2,TGCGCCAGCAGCTTGGGACTAGCGGGAGTAGATACCGGGGAGCTGTTTTTT,CASSLGLAGVDTGELFF
.,.,TRBV5-4,TRBJ2-2,TGTGCCAGCAGCTTGAACGGCGGGCCCTTGAACACCGGGGAGCTGTTTTTT,CASSLNGGPLNTGELFF
.,.,TRBV5-1,TRBJ2-5,TGCGCCAGCAGCCCAGCACAGGCAGGGCAAGAGACCCAGTACTTC,CASSPAQAGQETQYF
TRBD1,.,TRBV30,TRBJ2-7,TGTGCCTGGCATGACAGGGGACTCTACGAGCAGTACTTC,CAWHDRGLYEQYF
.,.,TRBV6-5,TRBJ2-3,TGTGCCAGCAGGGGCCGGACTGCTAGCACAGATACGCAGTATTTT,CASRGRTASTDTQYF
TRBD1,.,TRBV7-9,TRBJ1-4,TGTGCCAGCAGCTCGGGACAGTATAATGAAAAACTGTTTTTT,CASSSGQYNEKLFF